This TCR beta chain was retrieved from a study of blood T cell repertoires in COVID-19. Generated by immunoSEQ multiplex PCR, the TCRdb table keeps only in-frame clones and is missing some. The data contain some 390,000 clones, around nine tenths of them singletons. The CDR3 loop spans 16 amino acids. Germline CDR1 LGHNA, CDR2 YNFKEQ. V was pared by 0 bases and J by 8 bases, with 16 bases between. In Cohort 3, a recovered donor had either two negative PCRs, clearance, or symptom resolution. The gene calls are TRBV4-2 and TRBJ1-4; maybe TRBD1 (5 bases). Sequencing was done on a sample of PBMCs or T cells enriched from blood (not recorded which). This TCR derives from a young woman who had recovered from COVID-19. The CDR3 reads CASSQELTGEQEKLFF. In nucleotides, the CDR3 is TGTGCCAGCAGCCAAGAATTAACGGGGGAACAGGAAAAACTGTTTTTT.